The next 6 T cell receptor beta chains were all read from a single sample in a study of post-analysis software for immune sequencing data. These receptors are not linked to any known antigen. Prepared TCR beta cDNA libraries contained unique molecular identifiers. TCRdb passed the PCR reads through MiXCR, listing each CDR3 protein once. The sample has fewer than 850,000 distinct CDR3 sequences; 25% to 30% are singletons. Study-level results: Included in a set of a handful of TRBV segments more frequent in patients than controls were TRBV5-6, TRBV5-1 and TRBV20-1.

Sequenced input: blood. All receptors derive from a girl under 18 with multiple sclerosis.

In its sample, this clonotype was seen a few times. The chain's CDR3 is CASSPPFRGVNYNEQFF. The CDR3 DNA sequence: TGTGCCAGCAGTCCCCCCTTTAGGGGGGTTAACTACAATGAGCAGTTCTTC. The chain employs TRBV7-9 and TRBJ2-1; either TRBD1 or TRBD2 may supply D (6 bases each). This CDR3 has 17 amino acids. Trimming pared 6 bases from V and 3 bases from J, leaving 21 bases between. Germline CDR1 SEHNR, CDR2 FQNEAQ (reference sequence). Supplemented by reference TRBV7-9 and TRBJ2-1, the full variable domain reads DTGVSQNPRHKITKRGQNVTFRCDPISEHNRLYWYRQTLGQGPEFLTYFQNEAQLEKSRLLSDRFSAERPKGSFSTLEIQRTEQGDSAMYLCASSPPFRGVNYNEQFFGPGTRLTVL.

Only a few counts were recorded for this clonotype. This chain connects TRBV29-1 to TRBJ1-5; the D gene is possibly TRBD1 (6 bases). CDR1 SQVTM and CDR2 ANQGSEA come from the germline V gene. This CDR3 contains 12 residues. The ends were cut back, 2 bases at V and 4 bases at J, with 6 bases in the middle. DNA for the CDR3: TGCAGCGTTGAACAGGGGAATCAGCCCCAGCATTTT. This codes for CSVEQGNQPQHF.

The chain links TRBV9 to TRBJ2-5; a weak D match, TRBD2 (6 bases). The V gene lost 3 bases and the J gene lost 1 base, with 10 bases spanning the gap. The CDR3 extends over 14 amino acids. Germline CDR1 and CDR2: SGDLS and YYNGEE. CDR3 bases: TGTGCCAGCAGCGCGGGAGTGGGCCAAGAGACCCAGTACTTC. This encodes CASSAGVGQETQYF.

The table lists this clonotype with a few counts. The rearrangement uses TRBV20-1 and TRBJ2-7; 9 nucleotides align to TRBD2. This CDR3 has 17 residues. The V segment lost 6 bases and the J segment 4 bases; nucleotides outside the gene matches: 19. CDR1 DFQATT and CDR2 SNEGSKA come from the germline V gene (reference sequence). In DNA, the CDR3 is TGCAGTGCGATGGATAAGGGACTAGCCGGCTCAATTTACGAGCAGTACTTC. This translates into CSAMDKGLAGSIYEQYF.

The J gene is TRBJ2-7, the V gene TRBV7-2; D is unclear. Looked up from germline, CDR1 is SGHTA and CDR2 is FQGNSA. The CDR3 consists of 13 residues. V was pared by 3 bases and J by 6 bases, with 12 bases between. CDR3 nucleotides: TGTGCCAGCAGCTTCTCGGCGCTAGGCGAGCAGTACTTC. It is translated as CASSFSALGEQYF.

The chain uses TRBV27 and TRBJ1-2, with D possibly being TRBD1 (6 bases). In germline, CDR1 is MNHEY, CDR2 SMNVEV (reference sequence). Deletions cut 1 base from V and 7 bases from J, with 19 bases between. This CDR3 is 16 amino acids long. CDR3 in DNA: TGTGCCAGCAGTTTATATACCGCAGGGGCCTCGACTGGCTACACCTTC. Translating gives CASSLYTAGASTGYTF.